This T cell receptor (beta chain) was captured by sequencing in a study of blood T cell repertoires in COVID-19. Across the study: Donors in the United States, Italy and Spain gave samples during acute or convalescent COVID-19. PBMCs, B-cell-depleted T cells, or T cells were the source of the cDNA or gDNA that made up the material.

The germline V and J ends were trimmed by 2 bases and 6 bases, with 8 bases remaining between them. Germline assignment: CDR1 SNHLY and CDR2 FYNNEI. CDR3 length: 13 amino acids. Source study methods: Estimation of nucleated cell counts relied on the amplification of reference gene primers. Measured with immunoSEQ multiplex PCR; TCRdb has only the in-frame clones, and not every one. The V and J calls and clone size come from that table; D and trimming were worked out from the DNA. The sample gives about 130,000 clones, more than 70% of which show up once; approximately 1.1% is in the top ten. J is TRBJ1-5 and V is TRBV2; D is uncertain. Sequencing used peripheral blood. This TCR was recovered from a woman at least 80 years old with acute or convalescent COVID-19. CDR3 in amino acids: CASSESTFQPQHF. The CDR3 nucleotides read TGTGCCAGCAGTGAATCTACCTTTCAGCCCCAGCATTTT.